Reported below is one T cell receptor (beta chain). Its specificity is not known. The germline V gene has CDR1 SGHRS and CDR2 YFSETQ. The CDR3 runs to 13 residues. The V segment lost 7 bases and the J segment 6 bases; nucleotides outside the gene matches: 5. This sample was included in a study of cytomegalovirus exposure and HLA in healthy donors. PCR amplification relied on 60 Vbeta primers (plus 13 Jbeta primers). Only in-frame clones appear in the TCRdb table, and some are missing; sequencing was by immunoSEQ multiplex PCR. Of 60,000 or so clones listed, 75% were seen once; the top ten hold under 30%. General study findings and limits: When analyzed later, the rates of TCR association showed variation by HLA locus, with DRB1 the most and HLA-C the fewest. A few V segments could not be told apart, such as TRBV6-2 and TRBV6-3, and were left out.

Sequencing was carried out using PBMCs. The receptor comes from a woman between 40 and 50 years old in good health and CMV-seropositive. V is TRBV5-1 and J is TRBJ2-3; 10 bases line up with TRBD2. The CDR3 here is CASQAGGSDTQYF. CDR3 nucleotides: TGCGCCAGCCAAGCGGGGGGGTCGGATACGCAGTATTTT.